The present T cell receptor beta chain was sequenced within a study of blood T cell repertoires in COVID-19. The germline CDR1 and CDR2 sequences are LGHNA and YSLEER. Trimming took off 0 bases at V and 2 bases at J, with 11 bases between the two ends. The length of the CDR3 is 15 residues. In its sample, this clone was seen a few times. In the original processing: Estimation of nucleated cell counts was performed using reference gene primer amplification. Profiling relied on immunoSEQ multiplex PCR, and the TCRdb table lists in-frame clones only, not all of them. That table gives V, J and clone size, and the DNA gave D and trimming. This sample carries nearly 250,000 clones, roughly 79% of them seen once, and the ten largest clones take around 1.9%.

The sequencing sample was made of peripheral blood. This clonotype was obtained from a woman aged 80 or older with acute or convalescent COVID-19. V gene TRBV4-3 combines with J gene TRBJ2-7; D perhaps matches TRBD2 (5 bases). The CDR3 bases are TGCGCCAGCAGCCAAGAGGCTGACGGGACCTACGAGCAGTACTTC. Amino acids: CASSQEADGTYEQYF.